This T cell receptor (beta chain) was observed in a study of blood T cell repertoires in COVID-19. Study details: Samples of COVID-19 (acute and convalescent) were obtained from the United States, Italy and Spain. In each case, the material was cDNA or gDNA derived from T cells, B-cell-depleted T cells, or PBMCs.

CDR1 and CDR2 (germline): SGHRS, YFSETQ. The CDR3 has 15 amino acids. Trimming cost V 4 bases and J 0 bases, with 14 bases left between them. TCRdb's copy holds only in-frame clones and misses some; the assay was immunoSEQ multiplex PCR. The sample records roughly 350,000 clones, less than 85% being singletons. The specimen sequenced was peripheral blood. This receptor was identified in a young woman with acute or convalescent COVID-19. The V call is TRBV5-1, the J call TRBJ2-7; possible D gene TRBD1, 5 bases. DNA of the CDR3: TGCGCCAGCAGCGCCCCCGACAGAGCCTCCTACGAGCAGTACTTC. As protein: CASSAPDRASYEQYF.